This T cell receptor (beta chain) was captured in a study of identical twins. This clonotype was observed at least ten times. TCRdb reprocessed the 5' RACE reads via MiXCR and lists one record per CDR3 protein. The sample yields some 97,000 distinct CDR3 sequences, under 6.5% seen once. The CDR3 covers 16 residues. The junction had 4 bases not matched to a gene; V was cut back by 1 base and J by 2 bases. Germline assignment: CDR1 SGHTA and CDR2 FQGNSA. The receptor's source is a woman between 45 and 65 years old in good health. The chain carries TRBV7-2 and TRBJ2-1, with 8 bases identical to TRBD2. Sequenced input: memory T cells sorted from blood. Written as DNA, the CDR3 is TGTGCCAGCAGCTTAGTACCGGGAGGGACCTACAATGAGCAGTTCTTC. This codes for CASSLVPGGTYNEQFF.